The 21 T cell receptor beta chains reported below all come from one sample, sequenced in a study of T cell responses to AZD1222 COVID-19 vaccine. The data were produced by immunoSEQ multiplex PCR, yet TCRdb's version contains in-frame clones alone and is incomplete. This table has about 81,000 clones, around 83% appearing once. This sample comprised peripheral blood, obtained 28 days after the second AZD1222 dose. Receptors originate from an adult who received the AZD1222 COVID-19 vaccine.

This chain links TRBV4-1 with TRBJ1-4; 11 positions match TRBD1. Losses at the gene ends were 4 bases for V and 8 bases for J; bases not matched to a gene: 12. Germline V gene lookup returns CDR1 MGHRA and CDR2 YSYEKL. The CDR3 contains 17 residues. The CDR3 is CASSRGQGARGWEKLFF. The CDR3 nucleotides read TGCGCCAGCAGCCGAGGACAGGGGGCGCGGGGGTGGGAAAAACTGTTTTTT.

The chain carries TRBV3-1 (or the pseudogene TRBV3-2) and TRBJ2-7, with D possibly TRBD2 on 6 matching bases. The CDR3 length is 16 residues. Germline loops: CDR1 LGHDT, CDR2 YNNKEL (reference sequence). V lost 4 bases and J lost 0, with 16 bases in between. In nucleotides, the CDR3 is TGTGCCAGCAGCCCCATGACGGGAGTTCCCTCCTACGAGCAGTACTTC. Protein sequence: CASSPMTGVPSYEQYF.

The chain links TRBV9 to TRBJ2-6, with TRBD1 matching over 7 bases. V lost 5 bases to trimming and J lost 0 bases; unmatched junction nucleotides: 23. The length of the CDR3 is 22 residues. Germline assignment: CDR1 SGDLS and CDR2 YYNGEE. CDR3 protein: CASSGRQGNAFSSSSGANVLTF. CDR3 DNA sequence: TGTGCCAGCAGTGGTCGACAGGGTAACGCTTTTTCCTCCAGCTCTGGGGCCAACGTCCTGACTTTC.

This clone was picked up one time. The chain carries TRBV30 and TRBJ2-3; D possibly uses TRBD1 or TRBD2 (5 bases each). This CDR3 is 16 amino acids long. With 0 bases removed from V and 4 bases from J, the gap between germline ends came to 17 bases. CDR1 and CDR2 from the germline V gene are GTSNPN and SVGIG (reference sequence). The CDR3 reads CAWSVRRGTMADTQYF. For the CDR3, the DNA is TGTGCCTGGAGTGTACGGAGAGGGACGATGGCAGATACGCAGTATTTT.

V usage is TRBV9 and J usage is TRBJ2-1; either TRBD1 or TRBD2 may fit D (5 bases each). Per germline, CDR1 SGDLS and CDR2 YYNGEE. V dropped 6 bases and J dropped 5 bases, with 15 bases sitting between them. This CDR3 comprises 14 residues. CDR3 DNA: TGTGCCAGCACGGGGCAGGCTTATGACAATGAGCAGTTCTTC. Translating gives CASTGQAYDNEQFF.

The chain joins TRBV4-2 to TRBJ1-5; D unclear. This CDR3 region has 15 residues. Germline V gene data show CDR1 as LGHNA and CDR2 as YNFKEQ. V dropped 2 bases and J dropped 1 base, with 9 bases sitting between them. The CDR3 sequence: CASSQRTGSNQPQHF. The DNA of the CDR3 is TGTGCCAGCAGCCAACGGACGGGGAGCAATCAGCCCCAGCATTTT.

The chain couples TRBV10-3 to TRBJ1-5; TRBD1 matches at 9 bases. This CDR3 comprises 15 residues. The ends lost 6 bases at V and 0 bases at J; junction bases unmatched: 3. From germline, CDR1 is ENHRY and CDR2 SYGVKD. For the CDR3, the DNA is TGTGCCATCAGCCCGACAGGGGGTAGCAATCAGCCCCAGCATTTT. Protein: CAISPTGGSNQPQHF.

The chain's CDR3 is CASRAGVANTQYF. The CDR3 region has the DNA TGTGCCAGCAGGGCCGGAGTTGCGAATACGCAGTATTTT. This chain links TRBV12-3 or TRBV12-4 with TRBJ2-3; D ambiguous. This CDR3 spans 13 amino acids. V lost 6 bases to trimming and J lost 7 bases, with 14 bases between them.

The rearrangement uses TRBV9 and TRBJ1-3; D may be TRBD1 (5 bases). Germline values: CDR1 SGDLS, CDR2 YYNGEE. This CDR3 has 15 amino acids. Trimming cost V 5 bases and J 0 bases, with 12 bases left between them. CDR3 amino acids: CASSLQGASGNTIYF. In nucleotides, the CDR3 is TGTGCCAGCAGTCTGCAGGGAGCCTCTGGAAACACCATATATTTT. Based on the CDR3 plus reference TRBV9 and TRBJ1-3, the full variable domain is DSGVTQTPKHLITATGQRVTLRCSPRSGDLSVYWYQQSLDQGLQFLIQYYNGEERAKGNILERFSAQQFPDLHSELNLSSLELGDSALYFCASSLQGASGNTIYFGEGSWLTVV.

The chain combines TRBV19 with TRBJ1-1; 12 bases align to TRBD1. The length of the CDR3 is 16 residues. CDR1 is LNHDA and CDR2 is SQIVND in the germline V gene (reference sequence). Trimming took 3 bases from V and 5 from J; bases not matched to a gene: 7. CDR3 in DNA: TGTGCCAGTAGTATTGGGACAGGGGGCTTTAGTACTGAAGCTTTCTTT. Protein: CASSIGTGGFSTEAFF.

V gene TRBV5-5 combines with J gene TRBJ1-4, with 7 bases lining up with TRBD1. Per the germline V gene, CDR1 is SGHKS and CDR2 is YYEKEE (reference sequence). The CDR3 is 15 residues long. Trimming took 4 bases from V and 5 from J; bases not matched to a gene: 8. The CDR3 DNA sequence: TGTGCCAGCAGCGGGACAGCCGGCGTAAATGAAAAACTGTTTTTT. Its translation is CASSGTAGVNEKLFF. Full variable domain (missing parts from reference TRBV5-5 and TRBJ1-4): DAGVTQSPTHLIKTRGQQVTLRCSPISGHKSVSWYQQVLGQGPQFIFQYYEKEERGRGNFPDRFSARQFPNYSSELNVNALLLGDSALYLCASSGTAGVNEKLFFGSGTQLSVL.

In its sample, this clone was seen once. The chain has TRBV2 and TRBJ2-7; D is unresolved. The CDR3 is 13 residues long. CDR1 and CDR2 from the germline V gene are SNHLY and FYNNEI. V dropped 3 bases and J dropped 3 bases, with 9 bases sitting between them. For the CDR3, the DNA is TGTGCCAGCAGTGACGGCCTTGTCTACGAGCAGTACTTC. It encodes CASSDGLVYEQYF.

The genes are TRBV3-1 (or the pseudogene TRBV3-2) and TRBJ2-7, with D possibly matching TRBD2 (5 bases). The CDR3 length is 13 residues. The V gene lost 5 bases and the J gene lost 2 bases, with 10 bases spanning the gap. Germline lookup yields CDR1 LGHDT and CDR2 YNNKEL (reference sequence). The CDR3 sequence is CASSIRGTYEQYF. The CDR3 DNA is TGTGCCAGCAGCATCCGGGGAACCTACGAGCAGTACTTC.

This chain uses TRBV19 with TRBJ2-3, with 8 bases matching TRBD1. V shed 3 bases and J 4 bases; nucleotides not matched to a gene: 15. Germline V gene lookup returns CDR1 LNHDA and CDR2 SQIVND (reference sequence). The CDR3 length is 18 residues. The CDR3 reads CASSMVGHSGQGPDTQYF. The CDR3 DNA reads as TGTGCCAGTAGTATGGTGGGGCACTCCGGACAGGGCCCAGATACGCAGTATTTT.

The V call is TRBV2, the J call TRBJ2-7; D gene ambiguous. From germline, CDR1 is SNHLY and CDR2 FYNNEI. The CDR3 loop spans 11 amino acids. Trimming took off 5 bases at V and 7 bases at J, with 9 bases between the two ends. CDR3 bases: TGTGCCAGCAGTCCGTCTTGGGAGCAGTACTTC. Translating it yields CASSPSWEQYF.

This clone has only one observation. The chain uses TRBV19 and TRBJ1-5; D ambiguous. The CDR3 loop spans 15 amino acids. Germline V gene lookup returns CDR1 LNHDA and CDR2 SQIVND (reference sequence). Between the trimmed V and J ends, which lost 4 bases and 0 bases, there was a span of 10 bases. The CDR3: CASSRVTNSNQPQHF. The CDR3 DNA sequence: TGTGCCAGTAGTAGAGTGACCAATAGCAATCAGCCCCAGCATTTT.

The DNA for the CDR3 is TGTGCCAGCAGCCCCGGGACAGCTTCGAGCAATCAGCCCCAGCATTTT. Its translation: CASSPGTASSNQPQHF. This chain links TRBV7-6 with TRBJ1-5; 7 nucleotides agree with TRBD1. Losses at the gene ends were 5 bases for V and 1 base for J; bases not matched to a gene: 8. The CDR3 loop spans 16 amino acids. The germline V gene has CDR1 SGHVS and CDR2 FNYEAQ.

The chain employs TRBV18 and TRBJ2-3; D call uncertain. V was trimmed by 0 bases and J by 3 bases, leaving 7 bases between them. The CDR3 is made up of 14 amino acids. The germline gives CDR1 KGHSH, CDR2 LQKENI. The CDR3 here is CASSPPTFTDTQYF. In nucleotides, the CDR3 is TGTGCCAGCTCACCACCGACATTTACAGATACGCAGTATTTT.

The chain uses TRBV28 and TRBJ1-2, with TRBD1 identical over 7 bases. CDR1 and CDR2 from the germline V gene are MDHEN and SYDVKM. CDR3 size: 13 residues. The ends lost 4 bases at V and 7 bases at J; junction bases unmatched: 6. This CDR3 is CASSSGQDFGYTF. For the CDR3, the DNA is TGTGCCAGCAGTTCCGGACAGGATTTTGGCTACACCTTC.

The chain joins TRBV7-3 to TRBJ1-6; 7 positions agree with TRBD1. Germline CDR1 reads SGHTA; CDR2 reads FQGTGA. With V trimmed by 5 bases and J by 7 bases, 8 bases remained unmatched. The length of the CDR3 is 15 residues. The CDR3 nucleotides are TGTGCCAGCAGCCCGGAGGGACAGAGGAATTCACCCCTCCACTTT. This codes for CASSPEGQRNSPLHF.

The rearrangement joins TRBV5-6 to TRBJ2-5, with TRBD1 identical over 9 bases. Germline loops: CDR1 SGHDT, CDR2 YYEEEE. V lost 3 bases to trimming and J lost 4 bases; unmatched junction nucleotides: 4. CDR3 length: 14 residues. CDR3 DNA: TGTGCCAGCAGCTGGGACAGGGCCGGAGAGACCCAGTACTTC. It is translated as CASSWDRAGETQYF.